This T cell receptor beta chain was recorded in a study of cytomegalovirus exposure and HLA in healthy donors. General study results and limits: V- and J-gene trimming of TCR beta was linked (in a later analysis) to a missense DCLRE1C variant. Highest at DRB1 and lowest at HLA-C, TCR association rates differed among HLA loci in a later analysis.

Worth noting for this clone: Its cognate antigen is unknown.

PCR involved 60 Vbeta and 13 Jbeta primers. Using immunoSEQ multiplex PCR, the repertoire was profiled, and TCRdb retains in-frame clones only, with some absent. Among some 240,000 clones listed, about 78% were seen once. Trimming pared 0 bases from V and 4 bases from J, leaving 9 bases between. CDR3 size: 14 residues. CDR1 SGHRS and CDR2 YFSETQ come from the germline V gene. Specimen: PBMCs. This receptor was taken from a male donor in good health and CMV-seronegative. V is TRBV5-1 and J is TRBJ2-3; D not certain. CDR3 protein: CASSLVLVADTQYF. The CDR3, as DNA: TGCGCCAGCAGCTTGGTTTTAGTGGCAGATACGCAGTATTTT.